One sample yielded the 31 T cell receptor beta chains listed below, sequenced in a study of blood T cell repertoires in COVID-19. Data came from immunoSEQ multiplex PCR; TCRdb stores just in-frame clones and leaves some out. The sample lists 250,000 or so clones, around four fifths occurring once. The sample was peripheral blood. The receptors come from a man in his fifties or sixties with acute or convalescent COVID-19.

This clone was picked up a small number of times. V and J are TRBV5-1 and TRBJ2-7; the D gene is possibly TRBD1 (6 bases). Per the germline V gene, CDR1 is SGHRS and CDR2 is YFSETQ. Trimming shortened V by 0 bases and J by 7 bases, and 14 bases separated the two germline ends. This CDR3 is 14 amino acids long. DNA of the CDR3: TGCGCCAGCAGCTTGGGTCAGGAAGGGGGAGAGCAGTACTTC. Translated, it gives CASSLGQEGGEQYF.

The gene calls are TRBV5-1 and TRBJ2-6; 7 nucleotides match TRBD1. CDR1 is SGHRS and CDR2 is YFSETQ in the germline V gene. After removal of 4 bases from V and 0 bases from J, the junction contained 7 bases not matched to a gene. This CDR3 spans 17 amino acids. This CDR3 reads CASSLETGVSGANVLTF. CDR3 coding DNA: TGCGCCAGCAGCCTCGAAACAGGGGTCTCTGGGGCCAACGTCCTGACTTTC.

The gene calls are TRBV4-1 and TRBJ2-7, with TRBD1 matching 8 bases. This CDR3 spans 17 amino acids. Germline CDR1 MGHRA, CDR2 YSYEKL. The junction had 11 bases not matched to a gene; V was cut back by 1 base and J by 3 bases. As DNA, the CDR3 is TGCGCCAGCAGCCAAGGGCCGAGGGGGACAGGAGGCTACGAGCAGTACTTC. It codes for CASSQGPRGTGGYEQYF.

The gene calls are TRBV28 and TRBJ1-5; D perhaps matches TRBD1 (5 bases). Deletions cut 6 bases from V and 4 bases from J, with 19 bases between. Germline V gene sequence: CDR1 MDHEN, CDR2 SYDVKM. The CDR3 runs to 16 residues. CDR3 in amino acids: CASSLWSGGGNQPQHF. In nucleotides, the CDR3 is TGTGCCAGCAGCCTCTGGAGCGGGGGAGGGAATCAGCCCCAGCATTTT.

The chain uses TRBV5-1 and TRBJ2-2, with TRBD2 as a possible D gene (6 bases). The CDR3 covers 15 residues. Between the trimmed V and J ends, which lost 0 bases and 7 bases, there was a span of 13 bases. Germline CDR1 is SGHRS and CDR2 is YFSETQ. This CDR3 is CASSLDSRRGGELFF. The CDR3 bases are TGCGCCAGCAGCTTGGATAGCAGGAGGGGCGGGGAGCTGTTTTTT.

This clone was counted a single time. V is TRBV4-3 and J is TRBJ2-7, with TRBD2 as a possible D gene (6 bases). Germline values: CDR1 LGHNA, CDR2 YSLEER. This CDR3 is 13 amino acids long. The germline V and J ends were trimmed by 1 base and 3 bases, with 7 bases remaining between them. The CDR3 region has the DNA TGCGCCAGCAGCCAAGTCGGGGGCTACGAGCAGTACTTC. Translating it yields CASSQVGGYEQYF.

This chain joins TRBV19 and TRBJ1-2; tentative D call: TRBD1 (6 bases). The CDR3 is 14 residues long. Germline V CDR1 and CDR2: LNHDA, SQIVND (reference sequence). Trimming cost V 1 base and J 4 bases, with 10 bases left between them. The CDR3 sequence: CASSIGDRLYGYTF. The CDR3 nucleotides read TGTGCCAGTAGTATAGGAGACAGGCTCTATGGCTACACCTTC.

This chain uses TRBV18 with TRBJ1-4; TRBD1 might be the D (5 bases). Trimming took 6 bases from V and 6 from J, leaving 14 bases between them. The length of the CDR3 is 14 residues. Germline loops: CDR1 KGHSH, CDR2 LQKENI. This CDR3 is CASSPFGQDEKLFF. As DNA, the CDR3 is TGTGCCAGCTCCCCATTCGGACAAGATGAAAAACTGTTTTTT.

The chain links TRBV7-8 to TRBJ2-1; no firm D call. With 3 bases removed from V and 5 bases from J, the gap between germline ends came to 14 bases. CDR3 size: 15 residues. Germline V lookup: CDR1 SGHVS, CDR2 FQNEAQ. The CDR3 sequence is CASSFSYGPDNEQFF. The CDR3, as DNA: TGTGCCAGCAGCTTCTCTTATGGCCCCGACAATGAGCAGTTCTTC.

V gene TRBV27 combines with J gene TRBJ2-3; 7 nucleotides agree with TRBD2. The V gene end was trimmed by 9 bases and the J gene end by 5 bases; junction bases not matched to a gene: 17. This CDR3 has 16 amino acids. The germline V gene encodes CDR1 MNHEY and CDR2 SMNVEV (reference sequence). CDR3 sequence (DNA): TGTGCCAGGATCTGTAAGATTGGACTAGTCGTAGATACGCAGTATTTT. Translation: CARICKIGLVVDTQYF.

The CDR3 bases are TGTGCCAGCAGTTCGCTACAGGGGGCGCGAGTCTATGGCTACACCTTC. This sequence encodes CASSSLQGARVYGYTF. This sequence joins TRBV28 and TRBJ1-2, with 9 bases matching TRBD1. CDR3 length equals 16 residues. Germline lookup yields CDR1 MDHEN and CDR2 SYDVKM. The V gene end was trimmed by 4 bases and the J gene end by 4 bases; junction bases not matched to a gene: 10.

V gene TRBV5-8 combines with J gene TRBJ2-7, with 10 bases aligning to TRBD1. V was pared by 4 bases and J by 3 bases, with 10 bases of the junction left unmatched. Germline V gene sequence: CDR1 SGHTS, CDR2 YDEGEE. The CDR3 is made up of 16 amino acids. The CDR3 DNA sequence: TGTGCCAGCAGCGCCACCGGGACAGGGGACCGCTACGAGCAGTACTTC. Its translation: CASSATGTGDRYEQYF.

This chain uses TRBV5-4 with TRBJ2-1, with 8 bases identical to TRBD2. From germline, CDR1 is SGHNT and CDR2 YYREEE (reference sequence). Trimming cost V 4 bases and J 5 bases; bases outside gene matches: 17. This CDR3 contains 18 residues. CDR3 protein: CASSPGGSGFGIDNEQFF. The CDR3 DNA sequence: TGTGCCAGCAGCCCGGGGGGGAGCGGTTTTGGGATCGACAATGAGCAGTTCTTC.

This rearrangement joins TRBV19 to TRBJ1-4; TRBD1 aligns across 9 bases. V trimming: 4 bases; J trimming: 0 bases; junction bases outside the gene matches: 3. Germline CDR1 is LNHDA and CDR2 is SQIVND (reference sequence). The CDR3 is 16 residues long. The CDR3 DNA follows: TGTGCCAGTAGTAATACAGGGGGCACAACTAATGAAAAACTGTTTTTT. Protein sequence: CASSNTGGTTNEKLFF.

The chain has TRBV28 and TRBJ1-1, with a possible D match to TRBD1 (5 bases). Germline V gene sequence: CDR1 MDHEN, CDR2 SYDVKM. V lost 3 bases, J lost 5 bases, and 19 bases lay in between. The CDR3 totals 16 residues. DNA for the CDR3: TGTGCCAGCAGTTTTGAGAACATTTGGGGGGGGACTGAAGCTTTCTTT. Amino acids: CASSFENIWGGTEAFF.

In DNA form, the CDR3 reads TGTGCCAGCAGCCTCGGACAGGGACCTTTTCAGCCCCAGCATTTT. This sequence encodes CASSLGQGPFQPQHF. The V call is TRBV6-2 or TRBV6-3, the J call TRBJ1-5; the match to TRBD1 covers 8 bases. This CDR3 comprises 15 residues. Unmatched junction bases numbered 10, after V lost 6 bases and J lost 6 bases. Germline V CDR1 and CDR2: MNHEY, SVGEGT.

This clone came up a few times. V gene TRBV15 combines with J gene TRBJ1-1; TRBD1 might be the D (5 bases). CDR1 is LNHNV and CDR2 is YYDKDF in the germline V gene (reference sequence). The CDR3 totals 16 residues. The V and J ends lost 0 bases and 1 base respectively, with 12 bases between them. The CDR3 protein is CATSRDRGGANTEAFF. Written as DNA, the CDR3 is TGTGCCACCAGCAGAGATCGTGGAGGGGCGAACACTGAAGCTTTCTTT.

The chain is built from TRBV4-1 and TRBJ2-1, with TRBD2 identical over 16 bases. V trimming: 0 bases; J trimming: 9 bases; junction bases outside the gene matches: 8. Per germline, CDR1 MGHRA and CDR2 YSYEKL. This CDR3 spans 18 amino acids. DNA for the CDR3: TGCGCCAGCAGCCAAGATCGTCCGGGACTAGCGGGAGGGAGTGAGCAGTTCTTC. It is translated as CASSQDRPGLAGGSEQFF.

The V and J genes are TRBV18 and TRBJ2-7; 7 positions match TRBD2. Trimming removed 1 base from V and 12 bases from J; junction bases left unmatched: 15. This CDR3 contains 15 residues. The germline V gene encodes CDR1 KGHSH and CDR2 LQKENI. The DNA of the CDR3 is TGTGCCAGCTCACCACGGGAGGGAGCGGGTCTTGATTGGTACTTC. It translates to CASSPREGAGLDWYF.

A single count supports this clone. CDR3 region: CASTPRRESDTQYF. CDR3 nucleotides: TGTGCCAGCACTCCCCGCAGGGAATCAGATACGCAGTATTTT. The chain carries TRBV6-6 and TRBJ2-3; tentative D call: TRBD1 (5 bases). CDR3 length: 14 residues. The germline V gene has CDR1 MNHNY and CDR2 SVGAGI (reference sequence). The V gene lost 7 bases and the J gene lost 4 bases, with 15 bases spanning the gap.

V is TRBV19 and J is TRBJ1-1; possible D gene TRBD1, 6 bases. V was shortened by 6 bases and J by 0 bases, with 17 bases between the two germline ends. Germline CDR1 is LNHDA and CDR2 is SQIVND (reference sequence). The CDR3 sequence is 16 residues long. CDR3 sequence: CASRSDRRDMNTEAFF. The CDR3 DNA follows: TGTGCCAGTAGATCAGACAGGAGAGATATGAACACTGAAGCTTTCTTT.

V is TRBV25-1 and J is TRBJ2-1; 7 bases line up with TRBD1. The ends lost 3 bases at V and 10 bases at J; junction bases unmatched: 9. This CDR3 region has 14 residues. Germline values: CDR1 MGHDK, CDR2 SYGVNS. The DNA of the CDR3 is TGTGCCAGCAGTGACTACAGGGGATCAAGCGAGCAGTTCTTC. Translation: CASSDYRGSSEQFF.

The chain recombines TRBV6-5 with TRBJ2-1; 8 bases fit TRBD2. The CDR3 is 15 residues long. J was trimmed by 7 bases and V by 2 bases; bases with no gene match: 7. Germline V gene sequence: CDR1 MNHEY, CDR2 SVGAGI. CDR3 sequence reads: CASSYGGSGNNEQFF. Written as DNA, the CDR3 is TGTGCCAGCAGTTACGGGGGTAGCGGGAATAATGAGCAGTTCTTC.

The CDR3, as DNA: TGCGCCAGCAGCTTGGGTTCGAGACAGGGGGAGACCCAGTACTTC. It is translated as CASSLGSRQGETQYF. The V call is TRBV5-1, the J call TRBJ2-5, with 8 bases aligning to TRBD1. V gave up 0 bases and J gave up 5 bases; unmatched junction bases: 6. The CDR3 covers 15 residues. Germline V gene data show CDR1 as SGHRS and CDR2 as YFSETQ. The full variable domain, in which reference TRBV5-1 and TRBJ2-5 provide the parts outside the CDR3, is KAGVTQTPRYLIKTRGQQVTLSCSPISGHRSVSWYQQTPGQGLQFLFEYFSETQRNKGNFPGRFSGRQFSNSRSEMNVSTLELGDSALYLCASSLGSRQGETQYFGPGTRLLVL.

The V and J genes are TRBV7-6 and TRBJ2-3; TRBD2 aligns across 12 bases. CDR1 and CDR2 from the germline V gene are SGHVS and FNYEAQ. The trim removed 6 bases at V and 6 bases at J, leaving 7 bases unmatched. This CDR3 contains 15 residues. The DNA of the CDR3 is TGTGCCAGCAGGGGGCGACTAGCGGGAGACGATACGCAGTATTTT. The encoded protein is CASRGRLAGDDTQYF.

The chain recombines TRBV5-4 with TRBJ2-7; TRBD2 matches 10 bases. Trimming took 5 bases from V and 0 from J; bases not matched to a gene: 2. Germline values: CDR1 SGHNT, CDR2 YYREEE (reference sequence). CDR3 length: 14 residues. This CDR3 reads CASSTSGTSYEQYF. The CDR3 coding sequence is TGTGCCAGCAGTACTAGCGGGACCTCCTACGAGCAGTACTTC. The full variable domain, with the rest looked up from reference TRBV5-4 and TRBJ2-7, is ETGVTQSPTHLIKTRGQQVTLRCSSQSGHNTVSWYQQALGQGPQFIFQYYREEENGRGNFPPRFSGLQFPNYSSELNVNALELDDSALYLCASSTSGTSYEQYFGPGTRLTVT.

The chain links TRBV4-1 to TRBJ1-4; no firm D call. This CDR3 has 14 residues. Looked up from germline, CDR1 is MGHRA and CDR2 is YSYEKL. V was trimmed by 1 base and J by 8 bases, leaving 11 bases between them. The CDR3 sequence: CASSQVRQEEKLFF. CDR3 coding DNA: TGCGCCAGCAGCCAAGTTCGGCAGGAAGAAAAACTGTTTTTT.

The V and J genes are TRBV5-1 and TRBJ1-6, with D unresolved. Trimming pared 0 bases from V and 12 bases from J, leaving 7 bases between. CDR3 length: 12 residues. Germline CDR1 SGHRS, CDR2 YFSETQ. The DNA for the CDR3 is TGCGCCAGCAGCTTGGCCAACAAACCCCTCCACTTT. It codes for CASSLANKPLHF.

This sequence joins TRBV5-1 and TRBJ2-7; a weak D match, TRBD2 (6 bases). CDR3 length: 15 residues. Trimming cost V 4 bases and J 2 bases, with 16 bases left between them. Germline V CDR1 and CDR2: SGHRS, YFSETQ. As DNA, the CDR3 is TGCGCCAGCAGCATGGCCGGGGGTAGCCCCTACGAGCAGTACTTC. Protein product: CASSMAGGSPYEQYF.

As to this clone: Other DNA sequences in the sample encode the same CDR3. The chain carries TRBV5-1 and TRBJ1-3; tentative D call: TRBD1 (5 bases). The CDR3 length is 15 residues. V was shortened by 0 bases and J by 0 bases, with 7 bases between the two germline ends. From germline, CDR1 is SGHRS and CDR2 YFSETQ. The CDR3 DNA follows: TGCGCCAGCAGCTTGGACAGGTCCTCTGGAAACACCATATATTTT. Translation gives CASSLDRSSGNTIYF.

The chain couples TRBV2 to TRBJ2-5, with D possibly TRBD2 on 6 matching bases. Trimming removed 0 bases from V and 4 bases from J, with 12 bases in between. The V gene's germline CDR1 is SNHLY and CDR2 FYNNEI. The CDR3 is 15 amino acids. CDR3 residues: CASSEAGGAAETQYF. CDR3 bases: TGTGCCAGCAGTGAAGCCGGGGGAGCGGCAGAGACCCAGTACTTC.